The present T cell receptor (beta chain) was sequenced within a study of brain T cells in children with intractable seizures. Remarks on this clone: The antigen is not known.

Study-wide findings and caveats: Viral specificity was inferred only from CDR3 similarity; HCMV serostatus was unknown.

CDR1 is SGHDN, CDR2 FVKESK, per germline. Trimming removed 4 bases from V and 2 bases from J, with 13 bases in between. This CDR3 comprises 15 residues. Clones were read by immunoSEQ multiplex PCR, and TCRdb kept only the in-frame ones, dropping some. The table lists 80,000 or so clones, about 93% of them singletons. At least one anti-epileptic drug was given before surgery. Sequenced here: peripheral blood, sampled at surgery. This chain uses TRBV14 with TRBJ2-3; D is perhaps TRBD2 (5 bases). The sequence was collected from a girl aged 2-10 years with Rasmussen encephalitis and intractable seizures. In DNA form, the CDR3 reads TGTGCCAGCAGCCCCAACAAGCGGACCACAGATACGCAGTATTTT. Its translation: CASSPNKRTTDTQYF.